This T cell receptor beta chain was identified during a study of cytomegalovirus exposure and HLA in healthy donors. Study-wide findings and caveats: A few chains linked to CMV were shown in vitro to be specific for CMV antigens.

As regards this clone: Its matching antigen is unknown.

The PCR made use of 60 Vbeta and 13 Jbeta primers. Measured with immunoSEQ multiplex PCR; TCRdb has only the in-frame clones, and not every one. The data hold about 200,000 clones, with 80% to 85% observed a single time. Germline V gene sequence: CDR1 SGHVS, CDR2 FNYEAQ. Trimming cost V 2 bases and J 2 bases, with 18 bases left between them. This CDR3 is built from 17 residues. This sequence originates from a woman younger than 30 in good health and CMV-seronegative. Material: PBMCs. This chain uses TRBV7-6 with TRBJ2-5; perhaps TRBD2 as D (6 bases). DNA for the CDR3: TGTGCCAGCAGCTTATGGCCGGGAACCAGCGGGCAAGAGACCCAGTACTTC. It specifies CASSLWPGTSGQETQYF.